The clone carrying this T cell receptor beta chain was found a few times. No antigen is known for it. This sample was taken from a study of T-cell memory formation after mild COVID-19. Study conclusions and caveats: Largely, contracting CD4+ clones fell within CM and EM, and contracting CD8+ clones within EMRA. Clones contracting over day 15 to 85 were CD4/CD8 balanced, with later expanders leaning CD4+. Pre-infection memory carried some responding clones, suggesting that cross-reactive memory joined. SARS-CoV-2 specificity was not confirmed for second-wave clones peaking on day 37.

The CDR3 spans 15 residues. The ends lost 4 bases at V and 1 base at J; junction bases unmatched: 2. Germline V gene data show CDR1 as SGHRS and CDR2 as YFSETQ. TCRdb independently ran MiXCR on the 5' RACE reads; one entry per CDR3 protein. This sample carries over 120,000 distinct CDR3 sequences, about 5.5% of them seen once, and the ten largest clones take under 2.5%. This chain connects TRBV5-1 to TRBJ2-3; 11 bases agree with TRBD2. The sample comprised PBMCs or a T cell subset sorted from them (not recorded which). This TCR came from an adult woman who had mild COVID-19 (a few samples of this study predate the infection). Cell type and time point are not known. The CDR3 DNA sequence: TGCGCCAGCAGCCCGACTAGCGGGGGCACAGATACGCAGTATTTT. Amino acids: CASSPTSGGTDTQYF.